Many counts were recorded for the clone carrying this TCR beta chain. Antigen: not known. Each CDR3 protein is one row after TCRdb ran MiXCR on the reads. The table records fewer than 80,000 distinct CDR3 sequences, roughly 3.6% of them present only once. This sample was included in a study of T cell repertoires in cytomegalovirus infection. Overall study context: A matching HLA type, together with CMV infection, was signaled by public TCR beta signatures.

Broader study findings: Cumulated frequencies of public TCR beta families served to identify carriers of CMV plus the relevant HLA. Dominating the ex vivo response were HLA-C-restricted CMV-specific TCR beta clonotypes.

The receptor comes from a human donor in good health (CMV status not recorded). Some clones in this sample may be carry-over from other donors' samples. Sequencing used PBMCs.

CDR3 in amino acids: CATSRALRQGANYGYTF. CDR3 bases: TGTGCCACCAGCAGAGCCTTACGACAGGGGGCTAACTATGGCTACACCTTC. The chain carries TRBV15 and TRBJ1-2; 9 nucleotides agree with TRBD1. The CDR3 loop spans 17 amino acids. Germline V gene lookup returns CDR1 LNHNV and CDR2 YYDKDF (reference sequence). Trimming removed 1 base from V and 0 bases from J; junction bases left unmatched: 6. Full variable domain (outside the CDR3, taken from reference TRBV15 and TRBJ1-2): DAMVIQNPRYQVTQFGKPVTLSCSQTLNHNVMYWYQQKSSQAPKLLFHYYDKDFNNEADTPDNFQSRRPNTSFCFLDIRSPGLGDTAMYLCATSRALRQGANYGYTFGSGTRLTVV.